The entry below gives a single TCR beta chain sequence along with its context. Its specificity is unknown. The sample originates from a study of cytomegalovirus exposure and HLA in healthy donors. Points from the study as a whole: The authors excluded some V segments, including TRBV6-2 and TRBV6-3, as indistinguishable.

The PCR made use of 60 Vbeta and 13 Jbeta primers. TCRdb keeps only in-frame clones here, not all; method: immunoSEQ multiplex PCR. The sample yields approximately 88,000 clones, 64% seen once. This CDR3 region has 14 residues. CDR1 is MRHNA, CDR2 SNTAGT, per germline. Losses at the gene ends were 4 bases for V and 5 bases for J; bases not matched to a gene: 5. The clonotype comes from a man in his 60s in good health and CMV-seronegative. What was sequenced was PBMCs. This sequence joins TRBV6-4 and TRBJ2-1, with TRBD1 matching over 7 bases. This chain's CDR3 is CASSGRGNHNEQFF. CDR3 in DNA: TGTGCCAGCAGTGGCAGGGGGAATCACAATGAGCAGTTCTTC.